This T cell receptor beta chain derives from a study of shared clonotypes between healthy human individuals. Sequencing used immunoSEQ multiplex PCR; TCRdb keeps in-frame clones, though not all of them. Of a few million clones detected, 85% to 95% appear once; the ten largest clones hold 0.35% to 0.45%. V lost 2 bases to trimming and J lost 4 bases; unmatched junction nucleotides: 5. The CDR3 length is 15 residues. CDR1 and CDR2 from the germline V gene are KGHSH and LQKENI. The sequenced sample consisted of naive CD4+ T cells from PBMCs. Noted subset: CD45RA+ positively selected. V usage is TRBV18 and J usage is TRBJ1-2; TRBD1 matches 9 bases. This sequence originates from a man between 18 and 29 years old in good health. Some clones in this sample may be carry-over from other donors' samples. This CDR3 is CASSPRTGDLYGYTF. The CDR3 DNA reads as TGTGCCAGCTCACCAAGGACAGGGGATCTCTATGGCTACACCTTC.